A selection of T cell receptor beta chains follows, all from one sample in a study of blood T cell repertoires in COVID-19. The protocol was immunoSEQ multiplex PCR, while the TCRdb copy is restricted to in-frame clones and leaves out a portion. The data show some 70,000 clones, 87% seen once. The material sequenced was peripheral blood. The receptors derive from a woman in her 50s with COVID-19, enrolled during active disease. Each CDR3 is given with its conserved first and last residue. The D gene is left open where the match is weak. Clone sizes are given selectively: once, few, many, or a class where the clone is expanded.

d_gene,abundance,v_gene,j_gene,CDR3nt,CDR3aa
TRBD1,-,TRBV13,TRBJ2-3,TGTGCCAGCAGCTTACAGGGGGCTGATACGCAGTATTTT,CASSLQGADTQYF
-,-,TRBV11-3,TRBJ2-5,TGTGCCAGCAGCTTATTTGTGAAACGGGAGACCCAGTACTTC,CASSLFVKRETQYF
-,-,TRBV4-1,TRBJ2-1,TGCGCCAGCAGCTCCCCCGTAGCCTCTCAAAACGGCGATGAGCAGTTCTTC,CASSSPVASQNGDEQFF
-,-,TRBV7-2,TRBJ1-4,TGTGCCAGCGGCTACGGCGGGGTCGATGAAAAACTGTTTTTT,CASGYGGVDEKLFF
-,-,TRBV5-1,TRBJ2-2,TGCGCCAGCAGCCCCTATGTCACCGGGGAGCTGTTTTTT,CASSPYVTGELFF
-,-,TRBV28,TRBJ2-4,TGTGCCAGCAGTTCGAAAATAGCGGAAGCCAAAAACATTCAGTACTTC,CASSSKIAEAKNIQYF
-,-,TRBV6-6,TRBJ2-3,TGTGCCAGCAGTTACTCGCTAACGCCTGGCACAGATACGCAGTATTTT,CASSYSLTPGTDTQYF
TRBD2,-,TRBV2,TRBJ2-7,TGTGCCAGCAGTGAATGTGCCAGCGGGAGCTCCTACGAGCAGTACTTC,CASSECASGSSYEQYF
-,-,TRBV7-2,TRBJ2-7,TGTGCCAGCAGCTTAGACAACGTGAGGGCCGAGCAGTACTTC,CASSLDNVRAEQYF
TRBD2,few,TRBV6-1,TRBJ2-7,TGTGCCAGCAGTGAAGCGAGCGGGGACCCTTCCTACGAGCAGTACTTC,CASSEASGDPSYEQYF
-,-,TRBV28,TRBJ1-5,TGTGCCAGCAGTATCGGACAGTTCAATCAGCCCCAGCATTTT,CASSIGQFNQPQHF
-,-,TRBV25-1,TRBJ1-2,TGTGCCAGCAGTGCCCGGACAGCAACCTATGGCTACACCTTC,CASSARTATYGYTF
-,-,TRBV18,TRBJ1-6,TGTGCCAGCTCACAAGGGGATTCACCCCTCCACTTT,CASSQGDSPLHF
-,-,TRBV28,TRBJ2-7,TGTGCCAGCAGCCCTCCCTATGTAATCCACGAGCAGTACTTC,CASSPPYVIHEQYF
-,-,TRBV2,TRBJ2-3,TGTGCCAGCAGTGTAATCACAGATACGCAGTATTTT,CASSVITDTQYF
TRBD2,once,TRBV27,TRBJ2-7,TGTGCCAGCAGTCCACTAGCGGGGAGGACTTCTTTCTCCTACGAGCAGTACTTC,CASSPLAGRTSFSYEQYF
-,-,TRBV5-1,TRBJ2-3,TGCGCCAGCAGCTTGGATCGGGGCACAGATACGCAGTATTTT,CASSLDRGTDTQYF
-,-,TRBV5-1,TRBJ2-2,TGCGCCAGCAGCTTAGGAGGTCCCGGGGAGCTGTTTTTT,CASSLGGPGELFF
-,few,TRBV30,TRBJ2-7,TGTGCCTGGAGTGTAATGGGTGACAGGATTAGCGAGCAGTACTTC,CAWSVMGDRISEQYF
TRBD1,few,TRBV19,TRBJ1-1,TGTGCCAGTCTGGGGACAGCCTTTTTTGGAGCTTTCTTT,CASLGTAFFGAFF
-,-,TRBV19,TRBJ2-1,TGTGCCAGTACCCCTAGTGCGATACGCAATGAGCAGTTCTTC,CASTPSAIRNEQFF
TRBD1,-,TRBV2,TRBJ2-5,TGTGCCAGCAGCGAAACAGGGGTAGTAGAGACCCAGTACTTC,CASSETGVVETQYF
TRBD1,-,TRBV28,TRBJ2-3,TGTGCCAGCAGCTCGCCGGGACAGGGGGCGAGAGATACGCAGTATTTT,CASSSPGQGARDTQYF
-,-,TRBV7-6,TRBJ2-3,TGTGCCAGCAGCTTAGTTGACAATACGCAGTATTTT,CASSLVDNTQYF
-,-,TRBV29-1,TRBJ2-3,TGCAGCCCCCGGGTGAATGGCGGGACGGTTGGAGATACGCAGTATTTT,CSPRVNGGTVGDTQYF
-,-,TRBV27,TRBJ1-1,TGTGCCAGCAGTCCAGGGAACAGGGTGACTGAAGCTTTCTTT,CASSPGNRVTEAFF
-,-,TRBV11-2,TRBJ2-1,TGTGCCAGCAGCTTAGAGGGAGTTGTTTTCCGCTACAATGAGCAGTTCTTC,CASSLEGVVFRYNEQFF
-,-,TRBV4-2,TRBJ2-1,TGTGCCAGCAGCCAAGAGCTTGCGCGGGGGCCCGAAAGCTCCTACAATGAGCAGTTCTTC,CASSQELARGPESSYNEQFF
TRBD2,few,TRBV3-1/TRBV3-2,TRBJ2-5,TGTGCCAGCAGCCAGGGGACTAGCGGAGGAGGGAAGACCCAGTACTTC,CASSQGTSGGGKTQYF
TRBD2,once,TRBV6-5,TRBJ2-3,TGTGCCAGCAGTCAGTCAAGGGCTAGCGGGGATACGCAGTATTTT,CASSQSRASGDTQYF
TRBD2,-,TRBV7-9,TRBJ2-1,TGTGCCAGCAGCTTTGGGACTAGCGGGAGGAATGAGCAGTTCTTC,CASSFGTSGRNEQFF
TRBD2,-,TRBV19,TRBJ2-5,TGTGCCAGTAGTATATGGACTAGCGGGAGACAGGAGACCCAGTACTTC,CASSIWTSGRQETQYF
-,-,TRBV4-1,TRBJ2-1,TGCGCCAGCAGCCGAGCAGCGGCTAATGAGCAGTTCTTC,CASSRAAANEQFF
TRBD1,-,TRBV14,TRBJ2-1,TGTGCCAGCAGCCCCCTCGGGACAGGGAATCGTGAGCAGTTCTTC,CASSPLGTGNREQFF
TRBD1,-,TRBV5-1,TRBJ2-2,TGCGCCAGCAGTGGGACAGACAACACCGGGGAGCTGTTTTTT,CASSGTDNTGELFF
-,once,TRBV2,TRBJ2-4,TGTGCCAGCAGTGAGACTACGCTAGCCAAAAACATTCAGTACTTC,CASSETTLAKNIQYF
-,few,TRBV5-1,TRBJ1-2,TGCGCCAGCAGCTTAGCGGGCGCGAATGGCTACACCTTC,CASSLAGANGYTF
-,-,TRBV7-9,TRBJ1-1,TGTGCCAGCAGCTTGGAGGGTATCGGGAACACTGAAGCTTTCTTT,CASSLEGIGNTEAFF
-,-,TRBV11-2,TRBJ2-1,TGTGCCAGCAGCTCCCTGGGGGCGGGTGAGCAGTTCTTC,CASSSLGAGEQFF
TRBD2,-,TRBV28,TRBJ2-5,TGTGCCAGCAGTAAGTTCCTAGCGGGCAACAACAGAGAGACCCAGTACTTC,CASSKFLAGNNRETQYF
-,-,TRBV28,TRBJ1-4,TGTGCCAGCAGTTACCTAACAGGGGAAAAACTGTTTTTT,CASSYLTGEKLFF
-,-,TRBV19,TRBJ2-2,TGTGCCAGTAGTACTCGGGTAGCTAGGACCGGGGAGCTGTTTTTT,CASSTRVARTGELFF
TRBD1,-,TRBV2,TRBJ2-5,TGTGCCAGCAGTACTCTCACAGGGGGCTCGGAGACCCAGTACTTC,CASSTLTGGSETQYF
-,-,TRBV5-6,TRBJ2-3,TGTGCCAGCAGCCCCGGACTCAGCACAGATACGCAGTATTTT,CASSPGLSTDTQYF
-,-,TRBV13,TRBJ2-7,TGTGCCAGCAGCTTAGGGTTGGCGGGTCGGTACGAGCAGTACTTC,CASSLGLAGRYEQYF
TRBD2,-,TRBV19,TRBJ2-3,TGTGCCAGTAGTCTACGGGAGGGTAGCGGGCTCTCCAGGGCGACAGATACGCAGTATTTT,CASSLREGSGLSRATDTQYF
TRBD1,-,TRBV6-6,TRBJ2-5,TGTGCCAGCAGCCTATTGGGACAGTTTTCCCAAGAGACCCAGTACTTC,CASSLLGQFSQETQYF
TRBD2,-,TRBV7-2,TRBJ2-3,TGTGCCAGCTCGGCCGAACTAGCGGGAGGGTTAGCAGATACGCAGTATTTT,CASSAELAGGLADTQYF
-,-,TRBV5-1,TRBJ2-2,TGCGCCAGCAGCCAAGGACATTCGAACACCGGGGAGCTGTTTTTT,CASSQGHSNTGELFF
-,-,TRBV3-1/TRBV3-2,TRBJ2-1,TGTGCCAGCAGCCAAGAAGGGGGAGGGCCTTTCTTC,CASSQEGGGPFF
TRBD1,-,TRBV4-3,TRBJ2-1,TGCGCCAGCAGCCAGACCCTCCACAGGGGTGCCTACAATGAGCAGTTCTTC,CASSQTLHRGAYNEQFF
-,-,TRBV13,TRBJ2-1,TGTGCCAGCAGTCCCCAAGGGGGCAATGAGCAGTTCTTC,CASSPQGGNEQFF
TRBD2,-,TRBV19,TRBJ2-5,TGTGCCAGTACGGGCGGGAGGGGTGAGACCCAGTACTTC,CASTGGRGETQYF
TRBD2,once,TRBV18,TRBJ2-2,TGTGCCAGCTCACCAATACCTAGCGGGACGAACACCGGGGAGCTGTTTTTT,CASSPIPSGTNTGELFF
-,-,TRBV27,TRBJ2-7,TGTGCCAGCAGTCCCTATCGACTAGGCGAGCAGTACTTC,CASSPYRLGEQYF